This record looks at one TCR beta chain sequence and its context. V shed 0 bases and J 0 bases; nucleotides not matched to a gene: 3. The length of the CDR3 is 17 residues. CDR1 is MGHRA and CDR2 is YSYEKL in the germline V gene. Sequencing was performed with immunoSEQ multiplex PCR; in TCRdb, only in-frame clones are kept and a portion is missing. The sample shows about 53,000 clones, around 87% of them seen only once. The source of the sample is a study of T cell changes during pregnancy in multiple sclerosis. The sequence was obtained from a female donor in good health, enrolled as a control in a pregnancy study. The chain is built from TRBV4-1 and TRBJ2-1; 9 positions match TRBD2. Here the sequenced sample was peripheral blood, taken after pregnancy. The CDR3 DNA reads TGCGCCAGCAGCCAAGAAAAAGCGGGGGGCTCCTACAATGAGCAGTTCTTC. Its translation: CASSQEKAGGSYNEQFF.